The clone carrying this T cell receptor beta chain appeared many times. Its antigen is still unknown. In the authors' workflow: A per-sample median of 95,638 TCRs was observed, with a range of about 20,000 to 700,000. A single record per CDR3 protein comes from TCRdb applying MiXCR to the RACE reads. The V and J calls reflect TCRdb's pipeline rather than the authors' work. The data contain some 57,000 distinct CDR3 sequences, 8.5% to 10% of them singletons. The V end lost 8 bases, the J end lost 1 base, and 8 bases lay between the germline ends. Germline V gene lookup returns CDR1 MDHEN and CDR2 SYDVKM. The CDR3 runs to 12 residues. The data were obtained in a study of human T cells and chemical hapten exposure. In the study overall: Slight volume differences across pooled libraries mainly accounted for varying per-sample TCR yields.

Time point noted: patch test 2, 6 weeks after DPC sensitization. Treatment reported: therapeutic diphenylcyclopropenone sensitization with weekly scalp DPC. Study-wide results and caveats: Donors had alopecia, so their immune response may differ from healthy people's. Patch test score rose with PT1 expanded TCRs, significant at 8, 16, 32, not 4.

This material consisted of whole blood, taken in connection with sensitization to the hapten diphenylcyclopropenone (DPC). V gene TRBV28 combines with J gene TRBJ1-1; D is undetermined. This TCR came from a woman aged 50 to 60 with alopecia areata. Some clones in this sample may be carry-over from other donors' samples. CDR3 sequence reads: CASESRNTEAFF. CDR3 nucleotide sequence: TGTGCCAGCGAATCAAGGAACACTGAAGCTTTCTTT.